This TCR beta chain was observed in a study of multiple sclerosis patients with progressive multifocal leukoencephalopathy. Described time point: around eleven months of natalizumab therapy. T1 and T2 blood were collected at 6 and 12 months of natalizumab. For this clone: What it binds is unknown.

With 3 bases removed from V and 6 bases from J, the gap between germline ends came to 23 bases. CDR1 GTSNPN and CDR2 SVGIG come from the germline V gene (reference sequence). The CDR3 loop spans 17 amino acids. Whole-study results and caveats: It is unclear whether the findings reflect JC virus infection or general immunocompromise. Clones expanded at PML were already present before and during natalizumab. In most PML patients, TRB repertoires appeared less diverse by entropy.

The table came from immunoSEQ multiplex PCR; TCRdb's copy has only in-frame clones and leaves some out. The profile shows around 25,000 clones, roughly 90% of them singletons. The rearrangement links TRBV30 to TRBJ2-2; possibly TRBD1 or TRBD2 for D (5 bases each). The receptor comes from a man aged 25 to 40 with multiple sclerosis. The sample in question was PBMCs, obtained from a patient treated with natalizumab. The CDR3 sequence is CAWRSTFRDQFAGELFF. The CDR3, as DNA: TGTGCCTGGAGGTCCACCTTCCGGGACCAATTCGCCGGGGAGCTGTTTTTT. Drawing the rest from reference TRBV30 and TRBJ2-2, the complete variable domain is SQTIHQWPATLVQPVGSPLSLECTVEGTSNPNLYWYRQAAGRGLQLLFYSVGIGQISSEVPQNLSASRPQDRQFILSSKKLLLSDSGFYLCAWRSTFRDQFAGELFFGEGSRLTVL.